In this sample, the clone carrying this TCR beta chain turned up a few times. Its antigen is unidentified. This entry belongs to a study of CD8 T cells in ankylosing spondylitis. Whole-study findings and limits: In peripheral blood, disease-linked CD8+ clones occurred at relatively low frequencies. Among TCR beta sequences, a motif of roughly 8 highly homologous variants appeared characteristic of ankylosing spondylitis blood. Past studies reported some motif variants in reactive arthritis synovial fluid and blood.

Making use of molecular barcodes, quantitative 5'-RACE generated TCR beta libraries. Each CDR3 protein is one row after TCRdb ran MiXCR on the 5' RACE reads. The data hold hundreds of thousands of distinct CDR3 sequences, with about 10% observed a single time. Germline loops: CDR1 DFQATT, CDR2 SNEGSKA (reference sequence). The CDR3 is made up of 15 amino acids. Trimming took 3 bases from V and 4 from J; bases not matched to a gene: 9. The sequence was collected from a male donor with ankylosing spondylitis. The chain combines TRBV20-1 with TRBJ2-3; TRBD1 agrees at 8 bases. The material sequenced was blood, either unsorted or a sorted T cell fraction (not recorded which). The CDR3 is CSASRQGWGADTQYF. The CDR3 DNA reads TGCAGTGCTAGTAGACAGGGGTGGGGGGCAGATACGCAGTATTTT.